Below are 23 T cell receptor beta chains sequenced from a single sample in a study of blood T cell repertoires in COVID-19. Sequenced by immunoSEQ multiplex PCR; TCRdb stores in-frame clones only, minus some. The sample has fewer than 300,000 clones, roughly 90% seen once. Sample: peripheral blood. Source of these receptors: a man younger than 40 with acute or convalescent COVID-19.

This rearrangement joins TRBV5-1 to TRBJ1-5, with TRBD1 matching 7 bases. The CDR3 covers 15 residues. From germline, CDR1 is SGHRS and CDR2 YFSETQ. V dropped 0 bases and J dropped 2; count of bases not matched to a gene: 2. The CDR3 here is CASSLETGGNQPQHF. The CDR3 coding sequence is TGCGCCAGCAGCTTGGAAACAGGGGGCAATCAGCCCCAGCATTTT.

This chain connects TRBV11-2 to TRBJ2-3; maybe TRBD2 (5 bases). Germline-derived CDR1 and CDR2 are SGHAT and FQNNGV. The CDR3 extends over 15 amino acids. With 6 bases removed from V and 0 bases from J, the gap between germline ends came to 13 bases. This chain's CDR3 is CASRAVHTSTDTQYF. The CDR3 nucleotides are TGTGCCAGCAGAGCGGTCCATACTAGCACAGATACGCAGTATTTT.

Concerning this clone itself: An end of the junction does not agree with germline; a read error may underlie this. J is TRBJ2-7 and V is TRBV10-3; D possibly corresponds to TRBD1 (6 bases). This CDR3 is 15 amino acids long. Germline CDR1 is ENHRY and CDR2 is SYGVKD. Here the CDR3 DNA reads TGTGCCACCAGTAGACCGACAGGAAGCTCCTACGAGCAGTACTTC. It is translated as CATSRPTGSSYEQYF.

The chain uses TRBV6-5 and TRBJ1-6, with D perhaps matching TRBD1 (5 bases). V was pared by 6 bases and J by 9 bases, with 15 bases between. From germline, CDR1 is MNHEY and CDR2 SVGAGI. CDR3 size: 14 residues. DNA of the CDR3: TGTGCCAGCAGGCCCAGGGTAACGAGTTCACCCCTCCACTTT. Protein product: CASRPRVTSSPLHF.

This clone was observed once. The chain combines TRBV27 with TRBJ2-4; 9 bases match TRBD2. Trimming cost V 5 bases and J 0 bases; bases outside gene matches: 14. The CDR3 length is 19 residues. The germline CDR1 and CDR2 sequences are MNHEY and SMNVEV (reference sequence). CDR3 residues: CASSPTGASGILAKNIQYF. For the CDR3, the DNA is TGTGCCAGCAGTCCCACCGGGGCTAGCGGGATACTAGCCAAAAACATTCAGTACTTC.

To note about this clone: Other DNA sequences in this sample translate to the same CDR3. This chain joins TRBV28 and TRBJ2-7, with a tentative D call TRBD1 (6 bases). The CDR3 has 14 amino acids. Germline values: CDR1 MDHEN, CDR2 SYDVKM. Trimming removed 5 bases at V and 1 base at J, with 12 bases between. The CDR3 coding sequence is TGTGCCAGCAGTCTCTCCAGGGGATCCTACGAGCAGTACTTC. It yields the protein CASSLSRGSYEQYF.

The chain's CDR3 is CAWILAGGPPDTQYF. The CDR3 DNA follows: TGTGCCTGGATATTGGCGGGAGGGCCGCCAGATACGCAGTATTTT. This rearrangement joins TRBV30 to TRBJ2-3; 9 nucleotides align to TRBD2. CDR1 is GTSNPN, CDR2 SVGIG, per germline (reference sequence). This CDR3 contains 15 residues. After removal of 4 bases from V and 4 bases from J, the junction contained 9 bases not matched to a gene.

This clone was counted only a few times. V and J are TRBV18 and TRBJ1-3; 10 nucleotides agree with TRBD1. The CDR3 loop spans 15 amino acids. V lost 3 bases, J lost 4 bases, and 3 bases stayed unmatched. The germline gives CDR1 KGHSH, CDR2 LQKENI. This CDR3 is CASSPGQGPGNTIYF. DNA of the CDR3: TGTGCCAGCTCACCGGGACAGGGGCCCGGAAACACCATATATTTT.

The chain combines TRBV10-1 with TRBJ2-1; D is unresolved. Germline assignment: CDR1 WNHNN and CDR2 SYGVQD (reference sequence). The germline V and J ends were trimmed by 7 bases and 7 bases, with 8 bases remaining between them. CDR3 size: 11 residues. In DNA, the CDR3 is TGCGCCAGCAATTGCAGTAATGAGCAGTTCTTC. Its translation is CASNCSNEQFF.

The chain joins TRBV7-3 to TRBJ2-2, with D possibly being TRBD1 (7 bases). V was cut by 5 bases and J by 1 base, with 17 bases left in between. CDR3 size: 17 residues. Per germline, CDR1 SGHTA and CDR2 FQGTGA. CDR3 amino acids: CASSEPRDSMNTGELFF. In nucleotides, the CDR3 is TGTGCCAGCAGCGAACCGCGGGACAGTATGAACACCGGGGAGCTGTTTTTT.

The V call is TRBV9, the J call TRBJ2-1; 10 bases are shared with TRBD2. Germline values: CDR1 SGDLS, CDR2 YYNGEE. J was trimmed by 5 bases and V by 0 bases; bases with no gene match: 8. There are 17 residues in the CDR3. The CDR3 reads CASSVGGAGGRNNEQFF. The CDR3 coding sequence is TGTGCCAGCAGCGTAGGAGGAGCGGGGGGGAGGAACAATGAGCAGTTCTTC.

V is TRBV5-1 and J is TRBJ1-6, with D possibly matching TRBD1 (6 bases). Trimming stripped 3 bases from V and 7 bases from J, with 8 bases between. CDR3 length: 13 amino acids. The germline V gene has CDR1 SGHRS and CDR2 YFSETQ. CDR3: CASSSDRNSPLHF. CDR3 nucleotides: TGCGCCAGCAGCTCGGACAGAAATTCACCCCTCCACTTT.

This rearrangement joins TRBV18 to TRBJ2-1; 9 nucleotides line up with TRBD2. There are 16 residues in the CDR3. Trimming took 1 base from V and 7 from J; bases not matched to a gene: 8. Germline loops: CDR1 KGHSH, CDR2 LQKENI. The CDR3 coding sequence is TGTGCCAGCTCACCACGGAGCGGGGGGAATAAGAATGAGCAGTTCTTC. Translated: CASSPRSGGNKNEQFF.

The chain has TRBV2 and TRBJ1-5; D possibly corresponds to TRBD1 (5 bases). V was clipped by 5 bases and J by 6 bases, with 8 bases between them. The germline gives CDR1 SNHLY, CDR2 FYNNEI. The CDR3 totals 12 residues. The CDR3 reads CASSQGGQPQHF. In DNA, the CDR3 is TGTGCCAGCAGTCAGGGTGGTCAGCCCCAGCATTTT.

The CDR3 here is CASSPAGGLAGNKETQYF. The CDR3 DNA sequence: TGCGCCAGCAGCCCAGCCGGGGGGCTAGCGGGAAATAAAGAGACCCAGTACTTC. The rearrangement uses TRBV4-1 and TRBJ2-5; TRBD2 matches 9 bases. Trimming cost V 4 bases and J 3 bases; bases outside gene matches: 15. CDR1 and CDR2 from the germline V gene are MGHRA and YSYEKL. The CDR3 runs to 18 residues.

This chain uses TRBV5-1 with TRBJ2-7; perhaps TRBD1 as D (6 bases). The CDR3 length is 15 residues. V dropped 0 bases and J dropped 0 bases, with 10 bases sitting between them. CDR1 is SGHRS, CDR2 YFSETQ, per germline. The DNA for the CDR3 is TGCGCCAGCAGCTTGGCCAGGACAGTCTCCTACGAGCAGTACTTC. Translation gives CASSLARTVSYEQYF.

The rearrangement joins TRBV9 to TRBJ2-2, with a weak D call TRBD1 (6 bases). The V gene's germline CDR1 is SGDLS and CDR2 YYNGEE. The CDR3 runs 17 residues. Trimming shortened V by 3 bases and J by 5 bases, and 20 bases separated the two germline ends. The CDR3 sequence is CASSAKTGPLETGELFF. The CDR3 DNA is TGTGCCAGCAGCGCAAAAACAGGGCCCCTTGAGACCGGGGAGCTGTTTTTT.

The CDR3 coding sequence is TGTGCCAGCAGTGAAGATTCGGGATTCCTCAATGAGCAGTTCTTC. It specifies CASSEDSGFLNEQFF. The chain recombines TRBV2 with TRBJ2-1; D may be TRBD2 (5 bases). The CDR3 spans 15 residues. V lost 1 base and J 6 bases, leaving 13 bases between the germline ends. Germline CDR1 reads SNHLY; CDR2 reads FYNNEI.

CDR3 DNA sequence: TGTGCCAGCAGCTTGGGACTAGCTTTTGAGACCCAGTACTTC. Protein product: CASSLGLAFETQYF. The rearrangement joins TRBV5-6 to TRBJ2-5; 7 nucleotides agree with TRBD2. The V gene end was trimmed by 0 bases and the J gene end by 5 bases; junction bases not matched to a gene: 4. CDR1 and CDR2 from the germline V gene are SGHDT and YYEEEE. The CDR3 sequence is 14 residues long.

The chain is built from TRBV6-6 and TRBJ1-4; 8 bases fit TRBD1. V dropped 11 bases and J dropped 8; count of bases not matched to a gene: 7. The CDR3 is 12 residues long. The germline gives CDR1 MNHNY, CDR2 SVGAGI (reference sequence). The CDR3, as DNA: TGTGCCGGAGGACAGGGTGGCGAAAAACTGTTTTTT. Translating gives CAGGQGGEKLFF.

The chain joins TRBV10-1 to TRBJ2-3; 8 positions match TRBD2. With V trimmed by 6 bases and J by 5 bases, 10 bases remained unmatched. Germline values: CDR1 WNHNN, CDR2 SYGVQD (reference sequence). This CDR3 comprises 15 residues. This CDR3 reads CASSDSSSGRDTQYF. The CDR3 nucleotides are TGCGCCAGCAGCGACTCGTCGAGCGGGAGAGATACGCAGTATTTT.

The rearrangement joins TRBV5-1 to TRBJ1-1, with unresolved D. The germline V gene has CDR1 SGHRS and CDR2 YFSETQ. V was clipped by 1 base and J by 0 bases, with 7 bases between them. The CDR3 is made up of 14 amino acids. Written as DNA, the CDR3 is TGCGCCAGCAGCTTGCTCACAGTGAACACTGAAGCTTTCTTT. The encoded protein is CASSLLTVNTEAFF.

The chain links TRBV24-1 to TRBJ2-1; TRBD2 matches 16 bases. CDR1 is KGHDR, CDR2 SFDVKD, per germline. The junction had 4 bases not matched to a gene; V was cut back by 4 bases and J by 5 bases. There are 17 residues in the CDR3. CDR3 nucleotides: TGTGCCACCAGTGAAGCTGGGACTAGCGGGAGGGACAATGAGCAGTTCTTC. Residues: CATSEAGTSGRDNEQFF.